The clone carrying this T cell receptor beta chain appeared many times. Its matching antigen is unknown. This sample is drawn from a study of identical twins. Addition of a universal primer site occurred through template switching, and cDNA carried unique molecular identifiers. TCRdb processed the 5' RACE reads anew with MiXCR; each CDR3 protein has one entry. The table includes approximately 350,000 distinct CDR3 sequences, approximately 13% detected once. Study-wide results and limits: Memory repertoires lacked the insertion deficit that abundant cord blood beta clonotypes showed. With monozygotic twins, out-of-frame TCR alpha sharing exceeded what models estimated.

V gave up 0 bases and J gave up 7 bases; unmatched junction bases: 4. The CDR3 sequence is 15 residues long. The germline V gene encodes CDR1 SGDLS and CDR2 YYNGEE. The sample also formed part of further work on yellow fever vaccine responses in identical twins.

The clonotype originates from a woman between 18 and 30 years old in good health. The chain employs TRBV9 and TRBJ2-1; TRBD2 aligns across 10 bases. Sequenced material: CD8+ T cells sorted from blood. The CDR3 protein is CASSVGGSGRNEQFF. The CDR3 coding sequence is TGTGCCAGCAGCGTAGGGGGTAGCGGGAGGAATGAGCAGTTCTTC.